This T cell receptor beta chain stems from a study of T cell repertoires in cytomegalovirus infection. Study-level points and caveats: Adding up the frequency of public TCR beta families identified people who carried CMV plus the relevant HLA. In two of eight donors, the top clonotype was HLA-C-restricted CMV-specific.

The table lists this clonotype with many counts. What it binds is not known. After removal of 5 bases from V and 6 bases from J, the junction contained 13 bases not matched to a gene. This CDR3 region has 16 residues. Germline V gives CDR1 SGHTA, CDR2 FQGNSA. MiXCR, run by TCRdb on the reads, gives a single entry per CDR3 protein. This sample carries approximately 340,000 distinct CDR3 sequences, approximately 32% of them seen once, and the ten largest clones take around 18%. This receptor was obtained from a human donor in good health (CMV status not recorded). Some clones in this sample may be carry-over from other donors' samples. The chain joins TRBV7-2 to TRBJ2-1; 7 bases are shared with TRBD2. The sequenced sample was cultured PBMCs, obtained from culture after CMV antigen stimulation. CDR3 sequence reads: CASSPPWLAASNEQFF. As DNA, the CDR3 is TGTGCCAGCAGCCCCCCTTGGCTAGCGGCTTCCAATGAGCAGTTCTTC.